This TCR beta chain was identified in a study of tumor-infiltrating lymphocytes in primary liver carcinoma. Study-wide points: The difference in top-250-clone fraction between tumors and blood was significant, favoring tumors (p = 0.039).

cDNA specific to TCR beta was made from 450 to 500 ng of total RNA, with a constant-region primer employed for priming. Amplification in three nested multiplex PCR rounds with slightly modified ARM-PCR gave rise to TCR beta libraries. Each of the first two PCR rounds ran roughly 9 cycles with TRBV1-TRBV30 forward and C-beta reverse primers. TCRdb itself ran the multiplex PCR reads through MiXCR, one entry per CDR3 protein. The sample lists 80,000 to 100,000 distinct CDR3 sequences, about 73% occurring once. The study co-extracted DNA and RNA from roughly 20-30 mg of unsorted bulk tissue. The patients, who had chronic HBV infection, were treatment-naive (untreated). This clonotype was found a few times. Its antigen is currently unknown. The V and J ends lost 3 bases and 5 bases, in that order; junction bases with no gene match: 6. The CDR3 has 14 amino acids. Germline V gene sequence: CDR1 SGDLS, CDR2 YYNGEE.

The chain is built from TRBV9 and TRBJ1-1; 8 positions match TRBD1. This clonotype was obtained from a man aged 35 to 55 with primary liver carcinoma and hepatitis B virus infection. Sequencing was done on a sample of tumor-adjacent normal liver tissue. The CDR3 loop reads CASSALTGETEAFF. As DNA, the CDR3 is TGTGCCAGCAGCGCTTTGACAGGGGAGACTGAAGCTTTCTTT.